These 9 T cell receptor beta chains share one sample of origin, sequenced in a study of T-cell memory formation after mild COVID-19. TCRdb analysed the 5' RACE reads with MiXCR anew, one entry per CDR3 protein. The sample records a few hundred thousand distinct CDR3 sequences, roughly 19% being singletons. The material sequenced was PBMCs or a T cell subset sorted from them (not recorded which). All receptors come from a man between 18 and 29 years old who had mild COVID-19 (a few samples of this study predate the infection). Cell type and time point are not known.

This clonotype was seen many times. The V and J genes are TRBV20-1 and TRBJ2-5; D possibly corresponds to TRBD2 (5 bases). There are 15 residues in the CDR3. Germline lookup yields CDR1 DFQATT and CDR2 SNEGSKA (reference sequence). Trimming left V 2 bases short and J 7 bases short, with 20 bases between. Here the CDR3 DNA reads TGCAGTGCTAGATCTCCTAGCTCTCGATCTGGGACCCAGTACTTC. Protein sequence: CSARSPSSRSGTQYF.

J is TRBJ2-6 and V is TRBV5-1; no clear D gene. The CDR3 length is 15 residues. V was pared by 4 bases and J by 2 bases, with 10 bases between. From germline, CDR1 is SGHRS and CDR2 YFSETQ. CDR3 DNA sequence: TGCGCCAGCAGCCCGTTCCGTACTGGGGCCAACGTCCTGACTTTC. Translated, it gives CASSPFRTGANVLTF.

This chain joins TRBV29-1 and TRBJ1-4; 7 bases line up with TRBD1. Germline loops: CDR1 SQVTM, CDR2 ANQGSEA. The junction had 12 bases not matched to a gene; V was cut back by 3 bases and J by 14 bases. This CDR3 is built from 13 residues. The CDR3: CSVDQQGRGKLFF. The CDR3 nucleotides read TGCAGCGTTGACCAACAGGGGAGAGGAAAGCTGTTTTTT.

The rearrangement uses TRBV7-6 and TRBJ2-5; D is undetermined. CDR1 and CDR2 from the germline V gene are SGHVS and FNYEAQ. The V end was cut by 0 bases, the J end by 5 bases, with 7 bases between. This CDR3 contains 13 residues. CDR3 protein: CASSLALDETQYF. The DNA of the CDR3 is TGTGCCAGCAGCTTAGCGCTAGATGAGACCCAGTACTTC. Full variable domain (outside the CDR3, taken from reference TRBV7-6 and TRBJ2-5): GAGVSQSPRYKVTKRGQDVALRCDPISGHVSLYWYRQALGQGPEFLTYFNYEAQQDKSGLPNDRFSAERPEGSISTLTIQRTEQRDSAMYRCASSLALDETQYFGPGTRLLVL.

In its sample, this clonotype was seen a few times. The rearrangement links TRBV20-1 to TRBJ1-4; D remains ambiguous. This CDR3 is 12 amino acids long. Germline lookup yields CDR1 DFQATT and CDR2 SNEGSKA (reference sequence). CDR3 residues: CSRAPMGEKLFF. CDR3 coding DNA: TGCAGCCGGGCCCCGATGGGGGAAAAACTGTTTTTT.

The V gene is TRBV12-3 or TRBV12-4, the J gene TRBJ1-3, with D perhaps matching TRBD1 (5 bases). The CDR3 is 13 residues long. V was pared by 6 bases and J by 2 bases, with 8 bases between. CDR3 residues: CASSGGTGNTIYF. CDR3 nucleotides: TGTGCCAGCAGCGGGGGGACTGGAAACACCATATATTTT.

Ten or more counts support this clonotype. This chain joins TRBV5-1 and TRBJ1-2, with D perhaps TRBD1 (5 bases). V lost 2 bases and J 6 bases, leaving 8 bases between the germline ends. CDR3 length: 12 amino acids. Germline V lookup: CDR1 SGHRS, CDR2 YFSETQ. The CDR3 DNA reads as TGCGCCAGCAGCTTCAGGGCGGATGGCTACACCTTC. Its protein product is CASSFRADGYTF.

A few counts support this clonotype. The chain has TRBV7-8 and TRBJ1-6; TRBD1 agrees at 9 bases. The CDR3 runs 17 residues. Looked up from germline, CDR1 is SGHVS and CDR2 is FQNEAQ. The junction had 9 bases not matched to a gene; V was cut back by 4 bases and J by 5 bases. CDR3 nucleotide sequence: TGTGCCAGCAGCTCTTATCGAGACAGGGGGAATAATTCACCCCTCCACTTT. As protein: CASSSYRDRGNNSPLHF.

Only a few counts were recorded for this clonotype. The chain has TRBV20-1 and TRBJ1-1, with D hard to call. The ends were cut back, 6 bases at V and 1 base at J, with 18 bases in the middle. From germline, CDR1 is DFQATT and CDR2 SNEGSKA (reference sequence). CDR3 length: 15 amino acids. The CDR3, as DNA: TGCAGTGCATCGCCCGGGCCCCCGAGGAACACTGAAGCTTTCTTT. Translated: CSASPGPPRNTEAFF.